The entry below gives a single T cell receptor (beta chain) sequence along with its context. Sequencing of TCR beta was performed on blood CD8+ and CD4+ T cells. Controls comprised healthy donors matched for age and sex. The sample comes from a study of CD8 T cells in Susac syndrome. Reverse transcription used 0.5 to 1 ug RNA and random hexamers. Amplification of TCR beta CDR3 spanned 54 Vbeta and 13 Jbeta via immunoSEQ multiplex PCR. TCRdb reprocessed the immunoSEQ multiplex PCR reads with MiXCR, giving one entry per CDR3 protein. The data show 130,000 to 150,000 distinct CDR3 sequences, with approximately 94% seen just once and 0.084% held by the top ten. Trimming removed 10 bases from V and 3 bases from J, with 12 bases in between. From germline, CDR1 is MNHNY and CDR2 SVGAGI (reference sequence). This CDR3 region has 12 residues.

Sequencing was carried out using CD4+ T cells from PBMCs. The clonotype was recovered from a human donor in good health. The chain couples TRBV6-6 to TRBJ1-2, with D hard to call. The CDR3 loop is CATYGSDYGYTF. CDR3 coding DNA: TGTGCCACCTACGGGAGCGACTATGGCTACACCTTC.